The entry below gives a single T cell receptor (beta chain) sequence along with its context. This specimen belongs to a study of T cell changes during pregnancy in multiple sclerosis. With V trimmed by 5 bases and J by 3 bases, 5 bases remained unmatched. The CDR3 is made up of 15 amino acids. Germline V lookup: CDR1 SSHAT, CDR2 FNYEAQ (reference sequence). The protocol was immunoSEQ multiplex PCR, while the TCRdb copy is restricted to in-frame clones and leaves out a portion. Here the sample spans some 80,000 clones, 90% to 95% being singletons. The sequence came from a female donor with multiple sclerosis, enrolled in a pregnancy study. The J gene is TRBJ2-7, the V gene TRBV7-7; TRBD2 matches 12 bases. The sample in question was peripheral blood, obtained in the second trimester of pregnancy. The CDR3 protein is CASSLGLAGYYEQYF. In nucleotides, the CDR3 is TGTGCCAGCAGCCTCGGACTAGCGGGATACTACGAGCAGTACTTC.